Each of the 17 T cell receptor beta chains below was sequenced from the same sample in a study of T cell changes during pregnancy in multiple sclerosis. Profiling relied on immunoSEQ multiplex PCR, and the TCRdb table lists in-frame clones only, not all of them. In the table there are some 80,000 clones, 90% to 95% of which are singletons. The sample in question was peripheral blood, obtained in the first trimester of pregnancy. These receptors all come from a female donor with multiple sclerosis, enrolled in a pregnancy study.

V is TRBV2 and J is TRBJ1-2; TRBD1 agrees at 8 bases. The V segment lost 8 bases and the J segment 4 bases; nucleotides outside the gene matches: 3. This CDR3 region has 12 residues. The V gene's germline CDR1 is SNHLY and CDR2 FYNNEI. CDR3 in DNA: TGTGCCAGCTCAGGGGGCGTCTATGGCTACACCTTC. Its protein is CASSGGVYGYTF.

The J gene is TRBJ2-2, the V gene TRBV29-1; the match to TRBD2 covers 7 bases. V lost 4 bases and J lost 6; bases outside the gene matches: 11. The germline CDR1 and CDR2 sequences are SQVTM and ANQGSEA. This CDR3 has 15 amino acids. DNA for the CDR3: TGCAGCGTTGGTGCCGGACTAGTGTCTGCCGGGGAGCTGTTTTTT. Translated, it gives CSVGAGLVSAGELFF.

The chain uses TRBV7-3 and TRBJ1-6; possible D gene TRBD1, 5 bases. The V end was cut by 3 bases, the J end by 9 bases, with 9 bases between. The CDR3 is made up of 13 amino acids. Germline V gene data show CDR1 as SGHTA and CDR2 as FQGTGA. The CDR3 DNA reads TGTGCCAGCAGCTTTGACAGTTTTTCACCCCTCCACTTT. Translation gives CASSFDSFSPLHF. Combining the CDR3 with reference TRBV7-3 and TRBJ1-6 gives the whole variable domain GAGVSQTPSNKVTEKGKYVELRCDPISGHTALYWYRQSLGQGPEFLIYFQGTGAADDSGLPNDRFFAVRPEGSVSTLKIQRTERGDSAVYLCASSFDSFSPLHFGNGTRLTVT.

A few counts support this clone. The sample contains more than one DNA sequence encoding this CDR3. V is TRBV27 and J is TRBJ1-1; D not certain. Germline lookup yields CDR1 MNHEY and CDR2 SMNVEV (reference sequence). CDR3 length equals 14 residues. Trimming took 3 bases from V and 0 from J, leaving 8 bases between them. Written as DNA, the CDR3 is TGTGCCAGCAGTTTGGCCGGGATGAACACTGAAGCTTTCTTT. Translating it yields CASSLAGMNTEAFF.

This clone came up once. The chain uses TRBV30 and TRBJ2-2, with D possibly matching TRBD2 (6 bases). The germline V and J ends were trimmed by 4 bases and 2 bases, with 11 bases remaining between them. Germline CDR1 is GTSNPN and CDR2 is SVGIG (reference sequence). The CDR3 runs to 14 residues. CDR3: CAWIAAVNTGELFF. The CDR3 bases are TGTGCCTGGATAGCGGCAGTTAACACCGGGGAGCTGTTTTTT.

V usage is TRBV11-3 and J usage is TRBJ1-1; maybe TRBD1 (6 bases). V was pared by 4 bases and J by 5 bases, with 11 bases between. This CDR3 spans 13 amino acids. Germline V CDR1 and CDR2: SGHNT, YENEEA. The DNA for the CDR3 is TGTGCCAGCAGCTACAACAGGGCAACTGAAGCTTTCTTT. This translates into CASSYNRATEAFF.

The gene calls are TRBV7-2 and TRBJ2-6, with 7 bases aligning to TRBD2. CDR1 is SGHTA, CDR2 FQGNSA, per germline. The CDR3 runs to 19 residues. Losses at the gene ends were 4 bases for V and 0 bases for J; bases not matched to a gene: 12. This chain's CDR3 is CASSSWEGPVYSGANVLTF. For the CDR3, the DNA is TGTGCCAGCAGCTCGTGGGAGGGGCCAGTCTACTCTGGGGCCAACGTCCTGACTTTC.

This clone has a handful of counts. V usage is TRBV5-4 and J usage is TRBJ1-2; 7 nucleotides match TRBD1. The CDR3 extends over 14 amino acids. Germline CDR1 SGHNT, CDR2 YYREEE (reference sequence). V trimming: 7 bases; J trimming: 4 bases; junction bases outside the gene matches: 10. CDR3 amino acids: CASGLNRGGYGYTF. For the CDR3, the DNA is TGTGCCAGCGGGTTAAACAGGGGCGGCTATGGCTACACCTTC.

The chain couples TRBV5-4 to TRBJ2-3, with D uncertain. The CDR3 is 14 amino acids. The germline V and J ends were trimmed by 2 bases and 6 bases, with 13 bases remaining between them. Germline CDR1 is SGHNT and CDR2 is YYREEE (reference sequence). The CDR3 region is CASSLDRSLDTQYF. The CDR3 DNA reads TGTGCCAGCAGCTTAGATAGGAGTTTGGATACGCAGTATTTT.

V and J are TRBV6-1 and TRBJ2-7; 8 bases fit TRBD1. Germline-derived CDR1 and CDR2 are MNHNS and SASEGT. This CDR3 has 15 amino acids. V gave up 7 bases and J gave up 4 bases; unmatched junction bases: 12. The CDR3: CASIHTGTGSYEQYF. CDR3 nucleotide sequence: TGTGCCAGCATCCACACCGGGACAGGATCGTACGAGCAGTACTTC.

The rearrangement uses TRBV5-4 and TRBJ2-7, with TRBD1 as a possible D gene (6 bases). Between the trimmed V and J ends, which lost 3 bases and 8 bases, there was a span of 9 bases. Germline CDR1 reads SGHNT; CDR2 reads YYREEE (reference sequence). The CDR3 covers 11 residues. This CDR3 is CASSWDKKQYF. The CDR3 region has the DNA TGTGCCAGCAGCTGGGACAAGAAGCAGTACTTC.

This chain connects TRBV19 to TRBJ2-5; 12 bases agree with TRBD2. CDR1 is LNHDA, CDR2 SQIVND, per germline (reference sequence). The CDR3 length is 15 residues. With 9 bases clipped from V and 2 bases from J, the junction kept 7 bases outside the gene matches. The CDR3 bases are TGTGCCAGCCGACCTAGCGGGAGGGCTCAAGAGACCCAGTACTTC. It codes for CASRPSGRAQETQYF.

The chain uses TRBV6-5 and TRBJ1-5; D gene uncertain. This CDR3 has 14 amino acids. Per germline, CDR1 MNHEY and CDR2 SVGAGI. The V end lost 5 bases, the J end lost 2 bases, and 10 bases lay between the germline ends. The CDR3 sequence: CASSLARGNQPQHF. CDR3 coding DNA: TGTGCCAGCAGTCTCGCCCGGGGCAATCAGCCCCAGCATTTT.

This clone was counted once. The chain uses TRBV19 and TRBJ2-1; 10 bases fit TRBD2. Germline V CDR1 and CDR2: LNHDA, SQIVND (reference sequence). The junction had 6 bases not matched to a gene; V was cut back by 1 base and J by 9 bases. CDR3 length: 15 residues. CDR3 sequence (DNA): TGTGCCAGTAGTATAGTCGGGACTAGCGTGGCTGAGCAGTTCTTC. It codes for CASSIVGTSVAEQFF.

The rearrangement uses TRBV7-2 and TRBJ1-6, with D possibly being TRBD1 (5 bases). Germline V gene sequence: CDR1 SGHTA, CDR2 FQGNSA. The ends were cut back, 1 base at V and 7 bases at J, with 11 bases in the middle. This CDR3 region has 15 residues. CDR3 nucleotide sequence: TGTGCCAGCAGCTTAGGGGGGGTAGGCAATTCACCCCTCCACTTT. Protein sequence: CASSLGGVGNSPLHF.

V and J are TRBV6-5 and TRBJ1-1; TRBD1 agrees at 7 bases. Germline-derived CDR1 and CDR2 are MNHEY and SVGAGI. Trimming cost V 5 bases and J 3 bases; bases outside gene matches: 9. This CDR3 contains 15 residues. CDR3: CASSPGQRRDTEAFF. The CDR3, as DNA: TGTGCCAGCAGTCCGGGACAGCGTCGGGACACTGAAGCTTTCTTT.

This rearrangement joins TRBV5-4 to TRBJ2-3, with D perhaps matching TRBD1 (5 bases). Germline CDR1 and CDR2: SGHNT and YYREEE (reference sequence). Trimming stripped 4 bases from V and 8 bases from J, with 11 bases between. This CDR3 is built from 12 residues. The DNA for the CDR3 is TGTGCCAGCAGCGGCCCCCAGGGTACGCAGTATTTT. Translating it yields CASSGPQGTQYF.